These 27 T cell receptor beta chains were all obtained from the same sample, sequenced in a study of T-cell memory formation after mild COVID-19 (dated by TCRdb to the early 2020s). Library method: 5' RACE. The instrument given in TCRdb is Illumina NovaSeq 6000. Using fastp at Q25 and MiXCR, TCRdb reprocessed the public reads and kept productive beta chains. Duplicate CDR3 protein sequences are folded into a single record with the most common DNA and genes. A total of about 390,000 distinct CDR3 sequences appear in this sample, about a sixth of them only once. The ten largest clones take up about 22% of the sample. Sequenced input: PBMCs or a T cell subset sorted from them (not recorded which). These receptor sequences come from a man between 18 and 29 years old who had mild COVID-19 (a few samples of this study predate the infection). The sample titles of this study are shuffled in the database, so cell type and time point are left out; the donor was told from shared clones.

Ten or more counts support this clonotype. The J gene is TRBJ2-3, the V gene TRBV2, with D unresolved. The V end was cut by 8 bases, the J end by 1 base, with 10 bases between. In germline, CDR1 is SNHLY, CDR2 FYNNEI. The CDR3 has 13 amino acids. The CDR3 is CASGSTGTDTQYF. CDR3 DNA sequence: TGTGCCAGCGGATCGACGGGCACAGATACGCAGTATTTT.

J is TRBJ1-1 and V is TRBV5-1; unclear D gene. V was cut by 0 bases and J by 0 bases, with 9 bases left in between. In germline, CDR1 is SGHRS, CDR2 YFSETQ. The CDR3 totals 15 residues. The CDR3 loop is CASSLEVEMNTEAFF. DNA for the CDR3: TGCGCCAGCAGCTTGGAGGTGGAGATGAACACTGAAGCTTTCTTT. The entire variable domain, with the rest obtained from reference TRBV5-1 and TRBJ1-1, is as follows: KAGVTQTPRYLIKTRGQQVTLSCSPISGHRSVSWYQQTPGQGLQFLFEYFSETQRNKGNFPGRFSGRQFSNSRSEMNVSTLELGDSALYLCASSLEVEMNTEAFFGQGTRLTVV.

This clonotype was seen repeatedly, ten times or more. The V gene is TRBV5-1, the J gene TRBJ2-7, with a tentative D call TRBD2 (6 bases). With 0 bases removed from V and 3 bases from J, the gap between germline ends came to 16 bases. Germline CDR1 and CDR2: SGHRS and YFSETQ. The CDR3 is 16 amino acids. The CDR3 is CASSLAGGRGIYEQYV. CDR3 bases: TGCGCCAGCAGCTTGGCCGGGGGACGCGGGATCTACGAGCAGTACGTC.

This clonotype was counted a few times. The V call is TRBV18, the J call TRBJ2-2; TRBD2 matches at 7 bases. The CDR3 runs 15 residues. Germline V gene data show CDR1 as KGHSH and CDR2 as LQKENI. V lost 5 bases and J lost 4; bases outside the gene matches: 7. The CDR3 DNA follows: TGTGCCAGCTCAGTCCAGCGGGGCAGCACCGGGGAGCTGTTTTTT. It codes for CASSVQRGSTGELFF.

The chain carries TRBV18 and TRBJ2-7, with 10 bases lining up with TRBD1. CDR1 KGHSH and CDR2 LQKENI come from the germline V gene. Unmatched junction bases numbered 9, after V lost 3 bases and J lost 1 base. This CDR3 comprises 17 residues. The CDR3 sequence is CASSPVLLGQGSYEQYF. DNA for the CDR3: TGTGCCAGCTCACCTGTTCTTCTGGGACAGGGGTCCTACGAGCAGTACTTC.

The chain has TRBV3-1 and TRBJ2-5; tentatively, D is TRBD2 (7 bases). This CDR3 is 17 amino acids long. Trimming pared 0 bases from V and 5 bases from J, leaving 19 bases between. Germline V gives CDR1 LGHDT, CDR2 YNNKEL (reference sequence). In nucleotides, the CDR3 is TGTGCCAGCAGCCAAGATCGGTTCGCGGGGGCAGATGAGACCCAGTACTTC. This translates into CASSQDRFAGADETQYF.

In its sample, this clonotype was seen a few times. V gene TRBV11-2 combines with J gene TRBJ2-2; D remains ambiguous. The CDR3 consists of 15 residues. CDR1 and CDR2 (germline): SGHAT, FQNNGV. V was trimmed by 1 base and J by 6 bases, leaving 12 bases between them. CDR3: CASSLAYQVSGELFF. CDR3 sequence (DNA): TGTGCCAGCAGCTTAGCCTACCAGGTGTCCGGGGAGCTGTTTTTT.

The rearrangement links TRBV29-1 to TRBJ1-2; maybe TRBD1 (5 bases). The CDR3 extends over 12 amino acids. Germline CDR1 is SQVTM and CDR2 is ANQGSEA. V lost 5 bases, J lost 2 bases, and 9 bases lay in between. CDR3 nucleotides: TGCAGCGTTAGCTACAGGAACTATGGCTACACCTTC. This encodes CSVSYRNYGYTF.

This clonotype came up a few times. The chain is built from TRBV7-9 and TRBJ2-3; D gene ambiguous. The V gene's germline CDR1 is SEHNR and CDR2 FQNEAQ (reference sequence). The CDR3 sequence is 11 residues long. The V gene lost 7 bases and the J gene lost 4 bases, with 6 bases spanning the gap. The CDR3 region has the DNA TGTGCCAGCACATCGGCAGATACGCAGTATTTT. Its translation is CASTSADTQYF.

The genes are TRBV5-1 and TRBJ2-7, with 8 bases that match TRBD1. The CDR3 contains 15 residues. Germline CDR1 SGHRS, CDR2 YFSETQ. V lost 6 bases and J lost 1; bases outside the gene matches: 9. DNA for the CDR3: TGCGCCAGCAAGGGGGCGGGACAGGCATCCTACGAGCAGTACTTC. Its translation: CASKGAGQASYEQYF.

This clonotype was seen a handful of times. The rearrangement joins TRBV6-5 to TRBJ1-2; D call uncertain. Germline values: CDR1 MNHEY, CDR2 SVGAGI. V lost 3 bases to trimming and J lost 4 bases, with 12 bases between them. The CDR3 is 14 amino acids. The CDR3 spells CASSYSGSIYGYTF. The CDR3 DNA sequence: TGTGCCAGCAGTTATTCCGGCAGCATCTATGGCTACACCTTC.

This clonotype was found a few times. The chain recombines TRBV18 with TRBJ2-7; 7 positions agree with TRBD1. With 1 base clipped from V and 4 bases from J, the junction kept 4 bases outside the gene matches. Germline V CDR1 and CDR2: KGHSH, LQKENI. The CDR3 runs 14 residues. The CDR3 is CASSPREGQYEQYF. In nucleotides, the CDR3 is TGTGCCAGCTCACCACGAGAGGGACAGTACGAGCAGTACTTC. The whole variable domain, remainder taken from reference TRBV18 and TRBJ2-7, is NAGVMQNPRHLVRRRGQEARLRCSPMKGHSHVYWYRQLPEEGLKFMVYLQKENIIDESGMPKERFSAEFPKEGPSILRIQQVVRGDSAAYFCASSPREGQYEQYFGPGTRLTVT.

This clonotype turned up a few times. The V gene is TRBV19, the J gene TRBJ1-3, with 8 bases identical to TRBD1. Trimming took 10 bases from V and 3 from J; bases not matched to a gene: 8. The CDR3 consists of 14 residues. Germline V gene data show CDR1 as LNHDA and CDR2 as SQIVND (reference sequence). The CDR3 DNA reads as TGTGCCACCCTCGACAGGGGTGGTGGAAACACCATATATTTT. Residues: CATLDRGGGNTIYF.

The CDR3 protein is CASSFLQTGSTPDTQYF. In DNA, the CDR3 is TGCGCCAGCAGCTTTCTTCAGACAGGGAGTACCCCAGATACGCAGTATTTT. The chain is built from TRBV5-1 and TRBJ2-3; 7 nucleotides agree with TRBD1. This CDR3 region has 17 residues. Per germline, CDR1 SGHRS and CDR2 YFSETQ. Trimming at V came to 2 bases and at J to 4 bases, leaving 13 bases not matched to a gene. The full variable domain, its missing parts supplied by reference TRBV5-1 and TRBJ2-3, is KAGVTQTPRYLIKTRGQQVTLSCSPISGHRSVSWYQQTPGQGLQFLFEYFSETQRNKGNFPGRFSGRQFSNSRSEMNVSTLELGDSALYLCASSFLQTGSTPDTQYFGPGTRLTVL.

This chain connects TRBV11-1 to TRBJ2-5, with 10 nucleotides matching TRBD2. The CDR3 is 17 residues long. Germline V lookup: CDR1 SGHAT, CDR2 FQDESV (reference sequence). J was trimmed by 4 bases and V by 4 bases; bases with no gene match: 12. The CDR3 here is CASSYQRGGVGGETQYF. The CDR3 bases are TGTGCCAGCAGCTATCAGCGGGGGGGAGTTGGAGGAGAGACCCAGTACTTC.

This clonotype was recorded a few times. The chain joins TRBV10-2 to TRBJ1-1, with D hard to call. Trimming cost V 8 bases and J 5 bases, with 9 bases left between them. The CDR3 totals 11 residues. Germline CDR1 WSHSY, CDR2 SAAADI. CDR3 coding DNA: TGCGCCAGCTCCAAGCGGACTGAAGCTTTCTTT. It codes for CASSKRTEAFF.

This chain uses TRBV5-1 with TRBJ1-6, with D uncertain. The CDR3 runs to 15 residues. Trimming took off 5 bases at V and 9 bases at J, with 18 bases between the two ends. Germline CDR1 is SGHRS and CDR2 is YFSETQ. DNA for the CDR3: TGCGCCAGCAGTGCGACTCTCCAGGAGGGTTCACCCCTCCACTTT. Amino acids: CASSATLQEGSPLHF.

A word on this clonotype: A junction end diverges from the germline sequence, so it may reflect a read error. The chain couples TRBV20-1 to TRBJ1-6; the D gene is possibly TRBD1 (5 bases). Germline CDR1 is DFQATT and CDR2 is SNEGSKA (reference sequence). This CDR3 region has 14 residues. CDR3 protein: CSARGVGEDSPLHF. The DNA of the CDR3 is TGCAGTGCCAGAGGGGTCGGCGAGGATTCACCCCTCCACTTT.

The chain links TRBV7-9 to TRBJ2-6, with 8 bases lining up with TRBD1. The junction had 6 bases not matched to a gene; V was cut back by 4 bases and J by 1 base. Germline-derived CDR1 and CDR2 are SEHNR and FQNEAQ (reference sequence). CDR3 length: 17 residues. The CDR3 region is CASSSTGGGSGANVLTF. The CDR3 nucleotides are TGTGCCAGCAGCTCAACAGGGGGTGGATCTGGGGCCAACGTCCTGACTTTC.

This clonotype came up a few times. The chain is built from TRBV4-1 and TRBJ1-1; D not resolved. Germline CDR1 MGHRA, CDR2 YSYEKL. The CDR3 loop spans 13 amino acids. The V end lost 4 bases, the J end lost 4 bases, and 10 bases lay between the germline ends. CDR3 sequence: CASSRAEGTEAFF. Here the CDR3 DNA reads TGCGCCAGCAGCCGGGCCGAGGGCACTGAAGCTTTCTTT.

This clonotype has a handful of counts. V and J are TRBV11-2 and TRBJ2-5, with a tentative D call TRBD2 (5 bases). The CDR3 contains 16 residues. CDR1 is SGHAT, CDR2 FQNNGV, per germline. Trimming shortened V by 6 bases and J by 3 bases, and 20 bases separated the two germline ends. The CDR3 spells CASSSRAPRAEETQYF. In nucleotides, the CDR3 is TGTGCCAGCAGTTCCCGGGCCCCTCGAGCGGAAGAGACCCAGTACTTC.

This clonotype was seen repeatedly, ten times or more. The V and J genes are TRBV7-9 and TRBJ2-5; D is unclear. Trimming removed 3 bases at V and 5 bases at J, with 13 bases between. Germline V gene data show CDR1 as SEHNR and CDR2 as FQNEAQ (reference sequence). This CDR3 is built from 14 residues. The CDR3 loop reads CASSLQAGPETQYF. The CDR3 nucleotides are TGTGCCAGCAGCTTGCAAGCAGGACCGGAGACCCAGTACTTC.

This chain links TRBV5-5 with TRBJ2-2, with D possibly being TRBD2 (6 bases). Trimming removed 7 bases from V and 4 bases from J, with 20 bases in between. The germline gives CDR1 SGHKS, CDR2 YYEKEE (reference sequence). The CDR3 covers 16 residues. CDR3 residues: CASSQTRGLITGELFF. CDR3 DNA sequence: TGTGCCAGCTCCCAGACCCGAGGACTAATCACCGGGGAGCTGTTTTTT.

This clonotype was detected once. The chain carries TRBV2 and TRBJ1-2; D remains unclear. The V and J ends lost 8 bases and 2 bases respectively, with 6 bases between them. The CDR3 extends over 11 amino acids. The germline gives CDR1 SNHLY, CDR2 FYNNEI. The CDR3 sequence is CASEANYGYTF. CDR3 coding DNA: TGTGCCAGCGAAGCGAACTATGGCTACACCTTC.

There are a few counts of this clonotype. J is TRBJ2-3 and V is TRBV7-9; no definite D call. Germline lookup yields CDR1 SEHNR and CDR2 FQNEAQ (reference sequence). The ends were cut back, 3 bases at V and 0 bases at J, with 7 bases in the middle. This CDR3 is 14 amino acids long. The CDR3 DNA reads as TGTGCCAGCAGCTTGTACCTCAGCACAGATACGCAGTATTTT. Protein: CASSLYLSTDTQYF.

The chain links TRBV27 to TRBJ2-1, with 14 bases identical to TRBD2. The CDR3 loop spans 18 amino acids. Germline-derived CDR1 and CDR2 are MNHEY and SMNVEV (reference sequence). Losses at the gene ends were 6 bases for V and 12 bases for J; bases not matched to a gene: 19. The CDR3 region has the DNA TGTGCCAGCAGCACCTACGGGACGCAGACTAGCGGGGGGGCCACGCAGTTCTTC. Its translation: CASSTYGTQTSGGATQFF.

This clonotype was seen at least ten times. The chain uses TRBV2 and TRBJ2-3; D call uncertain. From germline, CDR1 is SNHLY and CDR2 FYNNEI. The germline V and J ends were trimmed by 0 bases and 4 bases, with 2 bases remaining between them. The CDR3 runs 12 residues. CDR3 protein: CASSEAPDTQYF. CDR3 bases: TGTGCCAGCAGTGAAGCCCCAGATACGCAGTATTTT.